This entry describes one TCR beta chain. Its antigen is unidentified. A much bigger clone sits one base away, suggesting this may be a read error. These data belong to a study of T cell repertoires in aging, cancer and after chemotherapy. Study-wide context: Six age groups, ranging from 30 or younger to 70 or older, included the donors.

Peripheral blood genomic DNA, not sorted cells or RNA, was the template. Multiplex touch-down PCR with TRB-A/B primers amplified rearranged V-D-J TRB sequences. TCRdb processed the multiplex PCR reads anew with MiXCR; each CDR3 protein has one entry. The sample contains about 5,200 distinct CDR3 sequences, roughly a quarter of which appear only once. The study's findings and limits: In healthy donors, age-related TCR diversity loss mainly reflected lost richness. In each cancer cohort, median generation probability increased across chemotherapy, suggesting thymic output rebounded. Untreated cancer patients had significantly lower blood TCR diversity than age-matched healthy donors.

Per germline, CDR1 MRHNA and CDR2 SNTAGT. The CDR3 totals 12 residues. The chain combines TRBV6-4 with TRBJ1-6; D not certain. Sequenced sample: blood. The clonotype originates from a human donor in good health. CDR3 DNA: TGTGTCAGTCGACAAGAAAATTCACCCCTCCACTTT. Protein sequence: CVSRQENSPLHF.